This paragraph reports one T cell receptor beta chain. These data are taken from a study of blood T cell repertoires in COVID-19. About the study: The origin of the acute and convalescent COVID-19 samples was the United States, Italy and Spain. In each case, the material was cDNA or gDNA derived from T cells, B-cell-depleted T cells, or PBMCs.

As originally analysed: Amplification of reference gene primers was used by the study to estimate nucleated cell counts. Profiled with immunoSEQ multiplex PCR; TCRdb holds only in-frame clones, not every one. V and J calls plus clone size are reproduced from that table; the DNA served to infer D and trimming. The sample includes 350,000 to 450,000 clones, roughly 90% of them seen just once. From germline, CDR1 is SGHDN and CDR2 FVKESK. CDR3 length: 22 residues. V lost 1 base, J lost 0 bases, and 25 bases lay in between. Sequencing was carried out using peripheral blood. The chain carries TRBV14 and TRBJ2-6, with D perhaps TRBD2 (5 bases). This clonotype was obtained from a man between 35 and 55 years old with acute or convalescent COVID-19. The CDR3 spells CASSQVAWSEGSGDSGANVLTF. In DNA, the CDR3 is TGTGCCAGCAGCCAAGTAGCCTGGAGCGAGGGCTCGGGCGACTCTGGGGCCAACGTCCTGACTTTC.